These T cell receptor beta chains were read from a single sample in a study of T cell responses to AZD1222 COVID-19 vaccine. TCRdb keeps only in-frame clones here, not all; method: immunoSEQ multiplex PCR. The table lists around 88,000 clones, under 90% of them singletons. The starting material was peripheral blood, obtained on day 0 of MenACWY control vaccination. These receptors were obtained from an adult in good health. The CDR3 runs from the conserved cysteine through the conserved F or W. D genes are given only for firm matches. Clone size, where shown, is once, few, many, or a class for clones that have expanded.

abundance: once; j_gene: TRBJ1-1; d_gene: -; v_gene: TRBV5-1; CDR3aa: CASSLWNPDTEAFF; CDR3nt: TGCGCCAGCAGCTTGTGGAACCCGGACACTGAAGCTTTCTTT
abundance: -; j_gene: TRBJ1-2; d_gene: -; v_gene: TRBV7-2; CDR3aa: CASSTQALGYTF; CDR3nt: TGTGCCAGCAGCACACAGGCACTTGGCTACACCTTC
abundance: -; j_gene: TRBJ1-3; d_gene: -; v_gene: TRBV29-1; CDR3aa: CSAPLGNTIYF; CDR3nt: TGCAGCGCGCCTCTTGGAAACACCATATATTTT
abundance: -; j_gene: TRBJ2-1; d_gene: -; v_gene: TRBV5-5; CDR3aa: CASSSRRGLNEQFF; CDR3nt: TGTGCCAGCAGCTCGAGACGGGGGCTCAATGAGCAGTTCTTC
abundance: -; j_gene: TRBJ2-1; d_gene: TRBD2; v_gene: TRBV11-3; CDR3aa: CASSPGTRAYNEQFF; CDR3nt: TGTGCCAGCAGTCCCGGGACTAGAGCATACAATGAGCAGTTCTTC
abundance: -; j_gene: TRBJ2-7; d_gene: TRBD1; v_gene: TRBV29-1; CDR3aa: CSVNRGPNEQYF; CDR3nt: TGCAGCGTTAATAGGGGGCCCAACGAGCAGTACTTC
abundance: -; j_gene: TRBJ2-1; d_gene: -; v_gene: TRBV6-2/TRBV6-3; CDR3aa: CASSYSIGGGGYNEQFF; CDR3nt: TGTGCCAGCAGTTACTCGATCGGTGGAGGGGGTTACAATGAGCAGTTCTTC
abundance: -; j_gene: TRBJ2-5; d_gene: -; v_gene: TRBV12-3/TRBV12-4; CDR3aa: CASSDTETQYF; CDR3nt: TGTGCCAGCAGTGATACAGAGACCCAGTACTTC
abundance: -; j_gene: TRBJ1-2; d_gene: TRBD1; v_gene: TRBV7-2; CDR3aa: CASSYTGGGYTF; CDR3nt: TGTGCCAGCAGCTATACAGGGGGTGGCTACACCTTC
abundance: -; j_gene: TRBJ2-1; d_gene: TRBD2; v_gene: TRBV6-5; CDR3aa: CASRHTSGGSDEQFF; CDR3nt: TGTGCCAGCAGGCATACTAGCGGGGGTTCGGATGAGCAGTTCTTC
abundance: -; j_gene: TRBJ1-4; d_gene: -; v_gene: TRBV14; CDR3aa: CASSTGRRNEKLFF; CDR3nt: TGTGCCAGCAGCACGGGACGTCGTAATGAAAAACTGTTTTTT
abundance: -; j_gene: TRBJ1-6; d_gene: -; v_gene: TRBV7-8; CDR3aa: CASSHTDSPLHF; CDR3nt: TGTGCCAGCAGCCATACAGACTCACCCCTCCACTTT
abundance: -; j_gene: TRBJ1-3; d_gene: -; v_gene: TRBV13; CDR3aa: CASSAGTNSGNTIYF; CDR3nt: TGTGCCAGCAGCGCCGGGACTAACTCTGGAAACACCATATATTTT
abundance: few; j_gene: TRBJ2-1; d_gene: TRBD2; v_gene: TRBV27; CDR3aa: CASGLAGGSSYNEQFF; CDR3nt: TGTGCCAGTGGACTAGCGGGGGGCAGCTCCTACAATGAGCAGTTCTTC
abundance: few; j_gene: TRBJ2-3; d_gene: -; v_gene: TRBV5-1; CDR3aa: CASSLFGEDTDTQYF; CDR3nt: TGCGCCAGCAGTTTATTCGGGGAAGACACAGATACGCAGTATTTT
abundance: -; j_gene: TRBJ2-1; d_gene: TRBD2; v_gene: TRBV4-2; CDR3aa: CASSRRLAGDSYNEQFF; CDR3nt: TGTGCCAGCAGCCGCCGACTAGCGGGGGACTCCTACAATGAGCAGTTCTTC
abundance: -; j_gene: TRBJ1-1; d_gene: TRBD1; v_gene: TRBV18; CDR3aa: CASSSGTGGNTEAFF; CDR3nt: TGTGCCAGCTCATCTGGGACAGGGGGGAACACTGAAGCTTTCTTT
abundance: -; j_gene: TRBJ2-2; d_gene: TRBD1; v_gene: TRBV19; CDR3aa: CASSIDRVATGELFF; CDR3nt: TGTGCCAGTAGTATTGACAGGGTGGCGACCGGGGAGCTGTTTTTT
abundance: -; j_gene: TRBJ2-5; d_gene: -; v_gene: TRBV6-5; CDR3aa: CASSLKAKETQYF; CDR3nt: TGTGCCAGCAGCTTGAAGGCTAAAGAGACCCAGTACTTC
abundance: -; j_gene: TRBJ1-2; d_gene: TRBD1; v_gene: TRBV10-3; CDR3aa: CAISTGAAYGYTF; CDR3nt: TGTGCCATCAGCACAGGGGCCGCTTATGGCTACACCTTC
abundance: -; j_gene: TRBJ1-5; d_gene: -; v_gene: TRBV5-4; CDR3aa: CASSLTGGSGQPQHF; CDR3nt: TGTGCCAGCAGCTTAACCGGGGGGAGTGGGCAGCCCCAGCATTTT
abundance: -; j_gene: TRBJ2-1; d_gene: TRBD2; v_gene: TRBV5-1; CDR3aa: CASSLSWTSGGNEQFF; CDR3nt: TGCGCCAGCAGCTTGTCTTGGACTAGTGGGGGCAATGAGCAGTTCTTC
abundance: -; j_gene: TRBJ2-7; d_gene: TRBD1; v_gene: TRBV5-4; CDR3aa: CASSPRDRSSYEQYF; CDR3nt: TGTGCCAGCAGCCCCCGGGACAGGTCCTCCTACGAGCAGTACTTC
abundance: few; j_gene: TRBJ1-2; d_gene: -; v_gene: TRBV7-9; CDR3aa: CASSFPKYGYTF; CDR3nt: TGTGCCAGCAGCTTCCCGAAATATGGCTACACCTTC
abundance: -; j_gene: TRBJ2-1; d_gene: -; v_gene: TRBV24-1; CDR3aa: CATSDPGSPPRDEQFF; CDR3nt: TGTGCCACCAGTGATCCCGGGTCCCCACCTCGGGATGAGCAGTTCTTC